This passage covers 32 T cell receptor beta chains from one sample sequenced in a study of T-cell memory formation after mild COVID-19. TCRdb reprocessed the 5' RACE reads with MiXCR, giving one entry per CDR3 protein. The table includes 200,000 to 250,000 distinct CDR3 sequences, 9% to 10% detected once. Source material: PBMCs or a T cell subset sorted from them (not recorded which). These receptors came from a man aged 18 to 30 who had mild COVID-19 (a few samples of this study predate the infection). Cell type and time point are not known.

This clonotype was observed a handful of times. V and J are TRBV4-1 and TRBJ2-1, with a tentative D call TRBD2 (5 bases). Trimming removed 0 bases at V and 2 bases at J, with 32 bases between. This CDR3 is 23 amino acids long. Per germline, CDR1 MGHRA and CDR2 YSYEKL. CDR3 amino acids: CASSQDPRALSGSSTRTYNEQFF. The CDR3 DNA follows: TGCGCCAGCAGCCAAGATCCGCGGGCGTTGAGCGGTAGTAGCACCAGAACCTACAATGAGCAGTTCTTC.

The genes are TRBV5-1 and TRBJ1-1; 9 bases map to TRBD1. The CDR3 totals 17 residues. Germline trimming cut 4 bases from V and 0 bases from J; bases unmatched to any gene: 10. The germline V gene has CDR1 SGHRS and CDR2 YFSETQ. The CDR3 DNA reads as TGCGCCAGCAGCGTACAGGGGGCGACTTTAATGAACACTGAAGCTTTCTTT. It codes for CASSVQGATLMNTEAFF.

The chain has TRBV6-5 and TRBJ2-1, with 16 positions matching TRBD2. The germline gives CDR1 MNHEY, CDR2 SVGAGI. The CDR3 has 18 residues. With 5 bases clipped from V and 0 bases from J, the junction kept 4 bases outside the gene matches. CDR3 in amino acids: CASSVGLAGGSSYNEQFF. In nucleotides, the CDR3 is TGTGCCAGCAGTGTGGGACTAGCGGGGGGGAGCTCCTACAATGAGCAGTTCTTC.

The V gene is TRBV7-2, the J gene TRBJ1-2; tentatively, D is TRBD1 (6 bases). V lost 6 bases, J lost 2 bases, and 10 bases lay in between. Per the germline V gene, CDR1 is SGHTA and CDR2 is FQGNSA. This CDR3 is 13 amino acids long. This chain's CDR3 is CASRRDRNYGYTF. CDR3 DNA sequence: TGTGCCAGCAGGCGTGACAGGAACTATGGCTACACCTTC.

The chain uses TRBV2 and TRBJ2-1; D is perhaps TRBD1 (5 bases). Germline V gene lookup returns CDR1 SNHLY and CDR2 FYNNEI. V was pared by 4 bases and J by 3 bases, with 13 bases between. The CDR3 has 15 residues. The CDR3 sequence is CASSGWGTNYNEQFF. CDR3 nucleotide sequence: TGTGCCAGCAGTGGTTGGGGCACCAACTACAATGAGCAGTTCTTC.

The chain uses TRBV11-2 and TRBJ1-1; D might be TRBD1 (6 bases). CDR3 length equals 16 residues. V was shortened by 6 bases and J by 0 bases, with 17 bases between the two germline ends. The germline V gene has CDR1 SGHAT and CDR2 FQNNGV. The CDR3 region is CASRLPGRQVNTEAFF. The CDR3 DNA is TGTGCCAGCAGACTCCCCGGGAGACAGGTGAACACTGAAGCTTTCTTT.

This clonotype was observed a few times. J is TRBJ2-3 and V is TRBV5-1; D is perhaps TRBD1 (5 bases). Trimming pared 4 bases from V and 2 bases from J, leaving 11 bases between. The CDR3 is 14 amino acids. The V gene's germline CDR1 is SGHRS and CDR2 YFSETQ. The CDR3 region has the DNA TGCGCCAGCAGCCCTCAGGGCTTCACAGATACGCAGTATTTT. Translated, it gives CASSPQGFTDTQYF.

This clonotype was recorded at least ten times. The V and J genes are TRBV7-2 and TRBJ1-5, with D unresolved. The CDR3 extends over 15 amino acids. Per germline, CDR1 SGHTA and CDR2 FQGNSA. The V gene lost 1 base and the J gene lost 4 bases, with 11 bases spanning the gap. CDR3 region: CASSLGARENQPQHF. The CDR3, as DNA: TGTGCCAGCAGCTTAGGGGCACGGGAAAATCAGCCCCAGCATTTT.

The chain uses TRBV12-3 or TRBV12-4 and TRBJ2-1; 14 bases map to TRBD2. V gave up 4 bases and J gave up 7 bases; unmatched junction bases: 12. The length of the CDR3 is 18 residues. The CDR3 sequence is CASSSTSGGARTNNEQFF. Written as DNA, the CDR3 is TGTGCCAGCAGTTCGACTAGCGGGGGGGCCAGGACCAATAATGAGCAGTTCTTC.

The chain employs TRBV4-2 and TRBJ1-5; D not resolved. Germline assignment: CDR1 LGHNA and CDR2 YNFKEQ. This CDR3 has 14 residues. With 0 bases removed from V and 9 bases from J, the gap between germline ends came to 12 bases. The CDR3 DNA reads as TGTGCCAGCAGCCAAGATCTGACACCTCGGCCCCAGCATTTT. Amino acids: CASSQDLTPRPQHF.

With regard to this clonotype: This may come from a read error, since a much larger clone is one base off. The rearrangement links TRBV2 to TRBJ1-5; 7 nucleotides agree with TRBD1. J gave up 2 bases and V 6 bases, and 1 base lay outside the gene matches. Germline CDR1 is SNHLY and CDR2 is FYNNEI. This CDR3 has 13 amino acids. The CDR3 loop reads CASSGTGNQPQHF. In DNA form, the CDR3 reads TGTGCCAGCAGCGGGACAGGCAATCAGCCCCAGCATTTT.

This clonotype was detected only a few times. The J gene is TRBJ2-2, the V gene TRBV7-8, with 7 bases fitting TRBD2. In germline, CDR1 is SGHVS, CDR2 FQNEAQ. The CDR3 is 16 residues long. V gave up 2 bases and J gave up 2 bases; unmatched junction bases: 5. DNA for the CDR3: TGTGCCAGCAGCTTATCCCAGCGGGGTAACACCGGGGAGCTGTTTTTT. Protein sequence: CASSLSQRGNTGELFF.

This clonotype has a count of ten or more. V and J are TRBV10-3 and TRBJ1-2, with a tentative D call TRBD1 (5 bases). V was trimmed by 4 bases and J by 4 bases, leaving 13 bases between them. Germline V gives CDR1 ENHRY, CDR2 SYGVKD. This CDR3 region has 14 residues. The CDR3 protein is CAISGYRSGYGYTF. The CDR3 DNA is TGTGCCATCAGTGGGTACAGGTCCGGCTATGGCTACACCTTC.

This sequence joins TRBV2 and TRBJ2-7, with TRBD1 matching over 7 bases. From germline, CDR1 is SNHLY and CDR2 FYNNEI. J lost 0 bases, V lost 10 bases, and 6 bases had no gene match. CDR3 length equals 13 residues. In DNA form, the CDR3 reads TGTGCCACACGAGGGGACAGCTCCTACGAGCAGTACTTC. Protein product: CATRGDSSYEQYF.

The rearrangement uses TRBV5-1 and TRBJ2-5, with 7 bases aligning to TRBD2. The CDR3 extends over 13 amino acids. Germline CDR1 SGHRS, CDR2 YFSETQ. Germline trimming cut 3 bases from V and 5 bases from J; bases unmatched to any gene: 4. The CDR3 region has the DNA TGCGCCAGCAGCTGGGAGGGAGTGGAGACCCAGTACTTC. Protein sequence: CASSWEGVETQYF.

Many counts were recorded for this clonotype. The CDR3 DNA sequence: TGTGCCAGCAGCTTAGCGCTGCAGACAATCTATGGCTACACCTTC. Translated, it gives CASSLALQTIYGYTF. The chain carries TRBV7-2 and TRBJ1-2; D remains ambiguous. Germline V gives CDR1 SGHTA, CDR2 FQGNSA. The CDR3 is 15 residues long. The V and J ends lost 0 bases and 4 bases respectively, with 12 bases between them.

This clonotype was seen ten or more times. This chain connects TRBV2 to TRBJ1-6; 8 bases align to TRBD1. V shed 7 bases, J shed 9 bases, and the junction held 5 bases outside the gene matches. The CDR3 consists of 13 residues. The germline CDR1 and CDR2 sequences are SNHLY and FYNNEI. CDR3 coding DNA: TGTGCCAGCAAAGGGACAGGAGGTTCACCCCTCCACTTT. This sequence encodes CASKGTGGSPLHF.

The chain uses TRBV19 and TRBJ2-2; D not resolved. CDR1 is LNHDA and CDR2 is SQIVND in the germline V gene (reference sequence). CDR3 size: 13 residues. Trimming removed 10 bases at V and 3 bases at J, with 12 bases between. In nucleotides, the CDR3 is TGTGCCACCCCCCGGTCGGACACCGGGGAGCTGTTTTTT. Translation gives CATPRSDTGELFF.

This clonotype was recorded many times. The chain recombines TRBV4-1 with TRBJ2-7; a weak D match, TRBD2 (6 bases). Trimming removed 4 bases at V and 4 bases at J, with 20 bases between. This CDR3 is 16 amino acids long. In germline, CDR1 is MGHRA, CDR2 YSYEKL. As DNA, the CDR3 is TGCGCCAGCAGCCGCCGATCAACGGGGGAGGTTTACGAGCAGTACTTC. The encoded protein is CASSRRSTGEVYEQYF.

This clonotype was seen at least ten times. The DNA for the CDR3 is TGTGCCAGCAGCTTCGACAATCAGCCCCAGCATTTT. Translated: CASSFDNQPQHF. The chain has TRBV7-2 and TRBJ1-5; unclear D gene. The CDR3 consists of 12 residues. Trimming shortened V by 3 bases and J by 3 bases, and 3 bases separated the two germline ends. CDR1 SGHTA and CDR2 FQGNSA come from the germline V gene.

The table lists this clonotype with a few counts. This chain joins TRBV4-1 and TRBJ1-6; 11 bases are a match to TRBD1. V lost 2 bases to trimming and J lost 9 bases; unmatched junction nucleotides: 3. In germline, CDR1 is MGHRA, CDR2 YSYEKL. The CDR3 covers 15 residues. CDR3 DNA: TGCGCCAGCAGCCAACGGGACAGGGGGACTTCACCCCTCCACTTT. Amino acid sequence: CASSQRDRGTSPLHF.

This chain uses TRBV27 with TRBJ1-1, with D uncertain. Trimming took 2 bases from V and 5 from J, leaving 9 bases between them. The CDR3 runs 13 residues. Germline CDR1 is MNHEY and CDR2 is SMNVEV (reference sequence). CDR3 loop: CASSLMFRTEAFF. The DNA for the CDR3 is TGTGCCAGCAGTTTAATGTTCAGGACTGAAGCTTTCTTT.

This clonotype has just a few counts. The gene calls are TRBV10-3 and TRBJ1-6; a weak D match, TRBD1 (5 bases). Germline V gives CDR1 ENHRY, CDR2 SYGVKD. The CDR3 is made up of 13 amino acids. V was pared by 7 bases and J by 9 bases, with 13 bases between. In DNA form, the CDR3 reads TGTGCCATCAAAGGCAGGGAGGCTTCACCCCTCCACTTT. Translation gives CAIKGREASPLHF.

The chain is built from TRBV10-3 and TRBJ2-7; D may be TRBD2 (5 bases). V was cut by 0 bases and J by 4 bases, with 16 bases left in between. The CDR3 contains 16 residues. Germline CDR1 ENHRY, CDR2 SYGVKD. DNA for the CDR3: TGTGCCATCAGTGAGTCGGTTATTCCTAGAGGGTACGAGCAGTACGTC. This gives the protein CAISESVIPRGYEQYV.

Ten or more counts support this clonotype. One junction end disagrees with the germline gene, perhaps due to a read error. This chain connects TRBV7-7 to TRBJ2-5, with D possibly matching TRBD2 (5 bases). The CDR3 has 13 residues. CDR1 SSHAT and CDR2 FNYEAQ come from the germline V gene (reference sequence). Here the CDR3 reads CASSLARQETQYF. DNA of the CDR3: TGTGCTAGCAGCTTAGCGCGTCAAGAGACCCAGTACTTC.

This chain joins TRBV29-1 and TRBJ2-2; D possibly matches TRBD1 or TRBD2 (6 bases each). Between the trimmed V and J ends, which lost 0 bases and 4 bases, there was a span of 12 bases. The CDR3 is 15 amino acids. The germline gives CDR1 SQVTM, CDR2 ANQGSEA. The CDR3 DNA reads as TGCAGCGTTGAAGAGCCGGGGGCGATCACCGGGGAGCTGTTTTTT. It specifies CSVEEPGAITGELFF.

This clonotype turned up a few times. The V call is TRBV6-5, the J call TRBJ2-7; a possible D gene is TRBD2 (6 bases). Germline CDR1 and CDR2: MNHEY and SVGAGI. This CDR3 comprises 15 residues. The ends were cut back, 5 bases at V and 3 bases at J, with 17 bases in the middle. CDR3 sequence reads: CASSPGTEESYEQYF. In DNA form, the CDR3 reads TGTGCCAGCAGTCCCGGGACTGAAGAGAGCTACGAGCAGTACTTC.

This rearrangement joins TRBV9 to TRBJ2-1, with D maybe TRBD1 (6 bases). CDR3 length equals 15 residues. Germline CDR1 SGDLS, CDR2 YYNGEE. Trimming pared 1 base from V and 9 bases from J, leaving 17 bases between. The DNA for the CDR3 is TGTGCCAGCAGCGTAACGGGGACACCCCAATCTGAGCAGTTCTTC. This translates into CASSVTGTPQSEQFF.

Only one count was recorded for this clonotype. The chain combines TRBV6-1 with TRBJ2-6; maybe TRBD1 (6 bases). Germline lookup yields CDR1 MNHNS and CDR2 SASEGT. The CDR3 loop spans 18 amino acids. V lost 5 bases, J lost 0 bases, and 17 bases lay in between. The CDR3, as DNA: TGTGCCAGCAGTTCTTCTCCGGGACATATCTCTGGGGCCAACGTCCTGACTTTC. This translates into CASSSSPGHISGANVLTF.

The CDR3 spells CSVEGAGEKLFF. The DNA of the CDR3 is TGCAGCGTTGAAGGGGCGGGGGAAAAACTGTTTTTT. J is TRBJ1-4 and V is TRBV29-1; D gene uncertain. V was pared by 1 base and J by 8 bases, with 8 bases between. Germline V gene data show CDR1 as SQVTM and CDR2 as ANQGSEA. CDR3 size: 12 residues.

V usage is TRBV15 and J usage is TRBJ2-1; 12 bases are shared with TRBD2. After removal of 5 bases from V and 9 bases from J, the junction contained 8 bases not matched to a gene. Germline CDR1 is LNHNV and CDR2 is YYDKDF (reference sequence). The CDR3 is 15 residues long. CDR3 residues: CATSPRTSGVGEQFF. DNA of the CDR3: TGTGCCACCAGCCCAAGGACTAGCGGGGTTGGTGAGCAGTTCTTC.

This clonotype was observed at least ten times. The V and J genes are TRBV5-1 and TRBJ2-5; no clear D gene. This CDR3 comprises 12 residues. Trimming removed 0 bases from V and 7 bases from J, with 7 bases in between. Looked up from germline, CDR1 is SGHRS and CDR2 is YFSETQ. The CDR3 here is CASSLEGGTQYF. The CDR3 bases are TGCGCCAGCAGCTTGGAAGGTGGGACCCAGTACTTC.